A single sample gave rise to the 17 T cell receptor beta chains below, sequenced in a study of technical replicates of blood from several donors. Here immunoSEQ multiplex PCR was the method, and the copy in TCRdb shows in-frame clones only, minus some. The sample holds 55,000 to 75,000 clones; approximately 92% are singletons and the top ten take 0.35% to 0.45%. The sequenced sample was T cells isolated from PBMCs. Receptors were obtained from a human donor in good health.

This chain joins TRBV20-1 and TRBJ2-7; D possibly corresponds to TRBD1 (6 bases). With 6 bases removed from V and 6 bases from J, the gap between germline ends came to 12 bases. This CDR3 is built from 11 residues. Germline values: CDR1 DFQATT, CDR2 SNEGSKA (reference sequence). The DNA for the CDR3 is TGCAGTGCCCGGACAGTTCGCGAGCAGTACTTC. As protein: CSARTVREQYF.

The CDR3 loop reads CASSQGGRLDTQYF. The CDR3 coding sequence is TGCGCCAGCAGCCAAGGAGGTAGATTAGATACGCAGTATTTT. The chain uses TRBV4-1 and TRBJ2-3; D is ambiguous. V gave up 1 base and J gave up 5 bases, with 10 bases separating them. CDR3 length: 14 residues. CDR1 and CDR2 from the germline V gene are MGHRA and YSYEKL.

This sequence joins TRBV2 and TRBJ2-3, with 8 positions matching TRBD2. Losses at the gene ends were 4 bases for V and 2 bases for J; bases not matched to a gene: 8. There are 16 residues in the CDR3. From germline, CDR1 is SNHLY and CDR2 FYNNEI. CDR3 coding DNA: TGTGCCAGCAGTGGCGATTTTAGCGGGATCACAGATACGCAGTATTTT. This gives the protein CASSGDFSGITDTQYF.

This chain joins TRBV6-4 and TRBJ2-2; maybe TRBD2 (6 bases). Germline CDR1 reads MRHNA; CDR2 reads SNTAGT. The CDR3 is 14 residues long. Trimming cost V 3 bases and J 7 bases, with 12 bases left between them. The CDR3 sequence is CASSEQGGSGELFF. The CDR3 DNA sequence: TGTGCCAGCAGTGAGCAGGGAGGTAGCGGGGAGCTGTTTTTT.

The V and J genes are TRBV5-1 and TRBJ2-1; D remains ambiguous. The V and J ends lost 0 bases and 7 bases respectively, with 11 bases between them. Germline V gives CDR1 SGHRS, CDR2 YFSETQ. The CDR3 runs to 14 residues. In nucleotides, the CDR3 is TGCGCCAGCAGCTTGGTTGGCCTGGTAAATGAGCAGTTCTTC. It translates to CASSLVGLVNEQFF.

In its sample, this clone was seen once. The chain uses TRBV7-3 and TRBJ1-1; 9 bases are shared with TRBD1. The CDR3 has 15 amino acids. The junction had 8 bases not matched to a gene; V was cut back by 5 bases and J by 4 bases. Per germline, CDR1 SGHTA and CDR2 FQGTGA. This CDR3 reads CASSAGTGLSTEAFF. CDR3 sequence (DNA): TGTGCCAGCAGCGCCGGGACAGGGCTATCCACTGAAGCTTTCTTT. The whole variable domain, filled in from reference TRBV7-3 and TRBJ1-1, reads GAGVSQTPSNKVTEKGKYVELRCDPISGHTALYWYRQSLGQGPEFLIYFQGTGAADDSGLPNDRFFAVRPEGSVSTLKIQRTERGDSAVYLCASSAGTGLSTEAFFGQGTRLTVV.

This chain uses TRBV5-1 with TRBJ1-1; 8 positions agree with TRBD1. Germline V gene lookup returns CDR1 SGHRS and CDR2 YFSETQ. V shed 1 base, J shed 4 bases, and the junction held 12 bases outside the gene matches. This CDR3 region has 17 residues. CDR3 nucleotide sequence: TGCGCCAGCAGCTTGAAACCTTCTCCCGGGACAGGCACTGAAGCTTTCTTT. Amino acids: CASSLKPSPGTGTEAFF.

The chain links TRBV4-3 to TRBJ2-7, with a weak D call TRBD2 (5 bases). V gave up 1 base and J gave up 3 bases, with 10 bases separating them. Germline assignment: CDR1 LGHNA and CDR2 YSLEER. The CDR3 covers 14 residues. Written as DNA, the CDR3 is TGCGCCAGCAGCCAAGCGGGGTCAGGCTACGAGCAGTACTTC. Its protein product is CASSQAGSGYEQYF.

In DNA form, the CDR3 reads TGCAGCGCTTCTACTTACACAGATACGCAGTATTTT. This translates into CSASTYTDTQYF. The chain employs TRBV29-1 and TRBJ2-3; D gene unclear. V was pared by 7 bases and J by 2 bases, with 10 bases between. CDR1 is SQVTM and CDR2 is ANQGSEA in the germline V gene. The CDR3 consists of 12 residues.

The J gene is TRBJ1-1, the V gene TRBV11-2; 7 nucleotides agree with TRBD1. The CDR3 has 15 amino acids. After removal of 5 bases from V and 0 bases from J, the junction contained 6 bases not matched to a gene. Germline-derived CDR1 and CDR2 are SGHAT and FQNNGV. The CDR3 here is CASSTNRGVNTEAFF. The CDR3 coding sequence is TGTGCCAGCAGCACCAACAGGGGAGTGAACACTGAAGCTTTCTTT.

This clone has more than one count but fewer than ten. The gene calls are TRBV5-4 and TRBJ1-1; 7 nucleotides agree with TRBD1. V lost 0 bases and J lost 2; bases outside the gene matches: 4. The CDR3 sequence is 15 residues long. The V gene's germline CDR1 is SGHNT and CDR2 YYREEE (reference sequence). This CDR3 reads CASSLAGGGNTEAFF. CDR3 bases: TGTGCCAGCAGCTTGGCAGGGGGAGGTAACACTGAAGCTTTCTTT.

The chain is built from TRBV5-1 and TRBJ1-1; perhaps TRBD1 as D (5 bases). This CDR3 comprises 17 residues. Per germline, CDR1 SGHRS and CDR2 YFSETQ. Between the trimmed V and J ends, which lost 0 bases and 0 bases, there was a span of 15 bases. CDR3 coding DNA: TGCGCCAGCAGCTTGGTCAGGGTTGTAGGCATGAACACTGAAGCTTTCTTT. Its protein product is CASSLVRVVGMNTEAFF.

The V call is TRBV27, the J call TRBJ1-1; the D is unclear. The germline V and J ends were trimmed by 6 bases and 6 bases, with 20 bases remaining between them. This CDR3 is 15 amino acids long. Per germline, CDR1 MNHEY and CDR2 SMNVEV (reference sequence). The chain's CDR3 is CASRPTNPGKAEAFF. DNA for the CDR3: TGTGCCAGCAGACCTACCAACCCCGGGAAGGCTGAAGCTTTCTTT.

The chain recombines TRBV6-1 with TRBJ1-4; 7 bases fit TRBD1. With V trimmed by 5 bases and J by 4 bases, 7 bases remained unmatched. This CDR3 is 15 amino acids long. Germline lookup yields CDR1 MNHNS and CDR2 SASEGT. CDR3 DNA sequence: TGTGCCAGCAGTTCGTCGGGACAGATTAATGAAAAACTGTTTTTT. Encoded protein: CASSSSGQINEKLFF.

This rearrangement joins TRBV4-1 to TRBJ2-6; D unclear. This CDR3 is built from 15 residues. Germline CDR1 MGHRA, CDR2 YSYEKL. Between the trimmed V and J ends, which lost 1 base and 0 bases, there was a span of 4 bases. The CDR3 loop reads CASSQGSSGANVLTF. As DNA, the CDR3 is TGCGCCAGCAGCCAAGGCAGCTCTGGGGCCAACGTCCTGACTTTC.

The rearrangement joins TRBV5-1 to TRBJ2-5, with D perhaps matching TRBD2 (5 bases). V lost 0 bases to trimming and J lost 3 bases, with 9 bases between them. Germline loops: CDR1 SGHRS, CDR2 YFSETQ. The CDR3 runs 14 residues. The CDR3 is CASSLGTFEETQYF. DNA of the CDR3: TGCGCCAGCAGCTTGGGGACTTTCGAAGAGACCCAGTACTTC.

The chain has TRBV27 and TRBJ2-7; the D gene is possibly TRBD2 (6 bases). The germline V gene has CDR1 MNHEY and CDR2 SMNVEV (reference sequence). Trimming left V 0 bases short and J 6 bases short, with 15 bases between. This CDR3 has 15 residues. The CDR3 sequence is CASSLSVGRPLEQYF. The CDR3 DNA sequence: TGTGCCAGCAGTTTATCGGTCGGGAGACCGCTCGAGCAGTACTTC.